Presented here are 9 T cell receptor beta chains from one specimen sequenced in a study of PD-1 blockade in classical Hodgkin lymphoma. Specified time point: cycle 4 day 1 (C4D1), after six to seven weeks of nivolumab. All patients relapsed after autologous stem cell transplantation, and brentuximab vedotin exposure varied. Applied to thawed PBMCs, magnetic negative selection was the method used to isolate CD8+ T cells. Assay used: immunoSEQ multiplex PCR; TCRdb lists only in-frame clones, some missing. The data hold 12,000 or so clones, with 80% to 90% observed a single time. Sequences were derived from CD8+ T cells from blood, sampled before the fourth cycle of nivolumab. These receptors all come from a human donor with classical Hodgkin lymphoma. The donor label of this sample is uncertain.

The rearrangement links TRBV2 to TRBJ1-1; TRBD1 is a possible D gene (5 bases). The CDR3 extends over 13 amino acids. The V gene's germline CDR1 is SNHLY and CDR2 FYNNEI. Trimming took 5 bases from V and 6 from J, leaving 13 bases between them. The CDR3 DNA is TGTGCCAGCAGTAGTGGGGCGACTGCTGAAGCTTTCTTT. This codes for CASSSGATAEAFF.

On this clone: One end of the junction fails to match germline, which may point to a read error. V is TRBV4-2 and J is TRBJ2-6; D gene ambiguous. Germline V gene lookup returns CDR1 LGHNA and CDR2 YNFKEQ. This CDR3 is built from 16 residues. CDR3 region: CANSQDAASGANVLTF. The CDR3 coding sequence is TGTGCCAACAGCCAAGATGCAGCCTCTGGGGCCAACGTCCTGACTTTC.

The V gene is TRBV27, the J gene TRBJ2-7; a weak D match, TRBD2 (5 bases). The V end was cut by 5 bases, the J end by 7 bases, with 9 bases between. The CDR3 loop spans 11 amino acids. Germline assignment: CDR1 MNHEY and CDR2 SMNVEV (reference sequence). The CDR3 sequence is CASSDTSEQYF. CDR3 DNA: TGTGCCAGCAGTGACACTAGTGAGCAGTACTTC.

This chain connects TRBV18 to TRBJ2-2, with D possibly matching TRBD1 (6 bases). The CDR3 is 14 residues long. Trimming cost V 8 bases and J 1 base, with 11 bases left between them. In germline, CDR1 is KGHSH, CDR2 LQKENI. CDR3 sequence reads: CASTRQENTGELFF. CDR3 nucleotide sequence: TGTGCCAGCACGCGACAGGAGAACACCGGGGAGCTGTTTTTT.

This clone was seen just once. The junction and the germline gene differ at one end; a read error may be behind it. J is TRBJ2-7 and V is TRBV19, with D hard to call. The CDR3 sequence is 11 residues long. The germline gives CDR1 LNHDA, CDR2 SQIVND (reference sequence). The CDR3 DNA follows: TGTGCCAGTGCCGACTCCAACGAGCAGTACTTC. This encodes CASADSNEQYF.

The CDR3 is CASSLSGTGTRETQYF. The CDR3 DNA sequence: TGTGCCAGCAGTTTATCAGGGACAGGGACGCGTGAGACCCAGTACTTC. V and J are TRBV27 and TRBJ2-5; TRBD1 matches 9 bases. Germline V CDR1 and CDR2: MNHEY, SMNVEV (reference sequence). The trim removed 0 bases at V and 5 bases at J, leaving 7 bases unmatched. The CDR3 runs to 16 residues.

In this sample, this clone turned up once. The chain has TRBV6-5 and TRBJ1-5, with unresolved D. The CDR3 has 13 residues. Germline CDR1 is MNHEY and CDR2 is SVGAGI. Trimming stripped 6 bases from V and 0 bases from J, with 6 bases between. The CDR3 protein is CASRDGSNQPQHF. For the CDR3, the DNA is TGTGCCAGCAGAGACGGTAGCAATCAGCCCCAGCATTTT.

The chain has TRBV11-1 and TRBJ2-7; TRBD2 is a possible D gene (5 bases). In germline, CDR1 is SGHAT, CDR2 FQDESV (reference sequence). There are 13 residues in the CDR3. Trimming took 1 base from V and 5 from J, leaving 9 bases between them. CDR3 sequence (DNA): TGTGCCAGCAGCTTAGTTTTCGGGGACGAGCAGTACTTC. It specifies CASSLVFGDEQYF.

The chain combines TRBV4-3 with TRBJ1-3; D unclear. Trimming cost V 0 bases and J 1 base, with 7 bases left between them. Germline V gives CDR1 LGHNA, CDR2 YSLEER. CDR3 length: 15 amino acids. The CDR3 reads CASSQEVGSGNTIYF. In DNA form, the CDR3 reads TGCGCCAGCAGCCAAGAGGTGGGATCTGGAAACACCATATATTTT.